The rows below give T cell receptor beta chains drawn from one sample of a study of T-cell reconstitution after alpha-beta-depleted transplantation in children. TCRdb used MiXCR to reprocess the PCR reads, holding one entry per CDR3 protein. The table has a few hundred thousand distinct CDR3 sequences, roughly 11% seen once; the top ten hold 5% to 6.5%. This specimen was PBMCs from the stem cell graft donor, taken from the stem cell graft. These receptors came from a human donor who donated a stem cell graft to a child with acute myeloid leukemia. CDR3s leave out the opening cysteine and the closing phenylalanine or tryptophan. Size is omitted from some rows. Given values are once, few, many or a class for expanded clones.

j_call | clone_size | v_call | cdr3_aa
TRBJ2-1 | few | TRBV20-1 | SALAGGAYNEQF
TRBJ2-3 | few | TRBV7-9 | ASSLAGEGADTQY
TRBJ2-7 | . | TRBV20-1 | SAESGDQSSYEQY
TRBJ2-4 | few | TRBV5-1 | ASSSGLDPIQY
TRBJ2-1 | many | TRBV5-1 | ASSLVYRGGEQF
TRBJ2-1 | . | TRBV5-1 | ASSLDGYYNEQF
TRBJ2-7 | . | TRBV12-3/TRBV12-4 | ASTVFPGAYEQY
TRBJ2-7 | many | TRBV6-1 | ASSDDRAVTYEQY
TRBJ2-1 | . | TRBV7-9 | ASSPTQGYNEQF
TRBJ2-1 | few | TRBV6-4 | ASSDGAYNEQF
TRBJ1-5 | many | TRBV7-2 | ASSSNQGEGQPQH
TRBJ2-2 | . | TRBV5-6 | ASSLVGTSGTGELF
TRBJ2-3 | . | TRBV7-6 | ASSETSDTQY
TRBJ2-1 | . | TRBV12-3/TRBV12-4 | ASSSGLARTNEQF
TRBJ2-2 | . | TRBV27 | ASSQGASGYTGELF
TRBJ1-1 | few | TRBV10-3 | AYGTGLGNTEAF
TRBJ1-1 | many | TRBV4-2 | ASSQESTLNTEAF
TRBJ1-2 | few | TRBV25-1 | ASSFGGMGGGYT
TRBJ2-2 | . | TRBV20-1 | SASWQGNTGELF
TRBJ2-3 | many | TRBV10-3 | AISGQSSISDTQY
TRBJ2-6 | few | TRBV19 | ASSISQGAGANVLT
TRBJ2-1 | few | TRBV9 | ASSVGTLGEQF
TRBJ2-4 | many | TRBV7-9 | ASSPAFRAKNIQY
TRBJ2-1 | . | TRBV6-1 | ASCGGGGYNEQF
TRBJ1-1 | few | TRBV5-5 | ASSLVNRGRHTEAF
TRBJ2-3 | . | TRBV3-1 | ASSPRLLGADTQY
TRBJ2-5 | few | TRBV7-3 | ASSRSQEETQY
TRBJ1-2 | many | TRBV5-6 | ASSLSGGYT
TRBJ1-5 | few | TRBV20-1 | SARDRTDQPQH
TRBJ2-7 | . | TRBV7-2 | ASSLVGTPNRKGEQY
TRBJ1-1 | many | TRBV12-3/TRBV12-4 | ASSSQGIGDTEAF
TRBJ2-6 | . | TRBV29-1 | SVDGTGGGVLT
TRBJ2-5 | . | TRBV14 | ASSQSRTYQETQY
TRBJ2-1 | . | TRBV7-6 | ASSKDMTSGGDTEQF
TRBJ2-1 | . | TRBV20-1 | SAETSSVYNEQF
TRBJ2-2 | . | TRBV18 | ASSPVGSTGELF
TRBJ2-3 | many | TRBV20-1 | SASNAGGGDTQY
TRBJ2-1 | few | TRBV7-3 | ASSLTSGRIDEQF
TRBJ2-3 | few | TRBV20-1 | SATRTSTDTQY
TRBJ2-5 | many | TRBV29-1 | SVPGLAVETQY
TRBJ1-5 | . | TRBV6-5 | ASSYSAGNQPQH
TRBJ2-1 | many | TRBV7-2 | ASSSGGSEQF
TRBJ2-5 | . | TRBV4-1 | ASSQGFGRGETQY
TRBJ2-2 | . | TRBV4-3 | ASSQEPQLIGELF
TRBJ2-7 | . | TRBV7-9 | ASTPSGPSSYEQY
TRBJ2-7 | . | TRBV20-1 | SADGTSGRYEQY
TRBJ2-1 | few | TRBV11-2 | ASSLRGRPHEQF
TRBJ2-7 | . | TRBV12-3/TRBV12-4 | ASSLGAAGGPYEQY
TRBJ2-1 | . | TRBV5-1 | ASSPWGGGDPYNEQF
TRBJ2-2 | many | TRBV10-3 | AIRPLDSSTGELF
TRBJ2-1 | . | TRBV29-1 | SVASVAGGDYNEQF
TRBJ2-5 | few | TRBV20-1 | SAPQTPSETQY
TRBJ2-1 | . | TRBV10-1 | ASSESTVHNEQF
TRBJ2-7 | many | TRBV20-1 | SASPLTSGRNLYEQY
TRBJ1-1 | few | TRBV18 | ASSPMGAGTEAF